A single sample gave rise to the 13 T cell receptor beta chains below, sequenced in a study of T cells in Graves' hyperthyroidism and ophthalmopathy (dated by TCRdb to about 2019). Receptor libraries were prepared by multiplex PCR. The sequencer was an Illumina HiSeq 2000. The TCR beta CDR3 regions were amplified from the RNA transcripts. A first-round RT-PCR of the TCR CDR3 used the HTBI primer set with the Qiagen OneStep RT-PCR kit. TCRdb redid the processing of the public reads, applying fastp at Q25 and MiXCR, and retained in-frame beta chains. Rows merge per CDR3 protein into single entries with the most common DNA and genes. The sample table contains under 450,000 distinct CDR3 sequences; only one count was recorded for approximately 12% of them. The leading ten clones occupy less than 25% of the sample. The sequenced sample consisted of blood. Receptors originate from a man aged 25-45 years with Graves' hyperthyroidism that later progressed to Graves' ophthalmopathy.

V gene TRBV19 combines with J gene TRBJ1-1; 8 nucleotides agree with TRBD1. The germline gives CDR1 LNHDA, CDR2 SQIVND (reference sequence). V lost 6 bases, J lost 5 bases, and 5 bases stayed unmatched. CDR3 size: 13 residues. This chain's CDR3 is CASRTGGWTEAFF. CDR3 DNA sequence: TGTGCCAGTAGAACAGGGGGGTGGACTGAAGCTTTCTTT. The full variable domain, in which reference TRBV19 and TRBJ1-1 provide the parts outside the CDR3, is DGGITQSPKYLFRKEGQNVTLSCEQNLNHDAMYWYRQDPGQGLRLIYYSQIVNDFQKGDIAEGYSVSREKKESFPLTVTSAQKNPTAFYLCASRTGGWTEAFFGQGTRLTVV.

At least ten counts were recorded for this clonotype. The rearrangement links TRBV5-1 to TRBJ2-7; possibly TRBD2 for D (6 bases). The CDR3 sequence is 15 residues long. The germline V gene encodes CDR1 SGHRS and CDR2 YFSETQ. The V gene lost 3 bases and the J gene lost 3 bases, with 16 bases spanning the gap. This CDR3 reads CASSSGWGLYYEQYF. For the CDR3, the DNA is TGCGCCAGCAGCTCAGGGTGGGGACTTTACTACGAGCAGTACTTC.

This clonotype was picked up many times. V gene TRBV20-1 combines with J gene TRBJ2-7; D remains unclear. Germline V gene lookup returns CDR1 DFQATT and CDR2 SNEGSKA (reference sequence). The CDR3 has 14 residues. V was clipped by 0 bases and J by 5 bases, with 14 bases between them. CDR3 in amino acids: CSARDLPVNNEQYF. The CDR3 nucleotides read TGCAGTGCTAGAGATCTTCCAGTAAACAACGAGCAGTACTTC.

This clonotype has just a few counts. CDR3 loop: CASSFSPLAGGPETQYF. Here the CDR3 DNA reads TGTGCCAGCAGTTTCTCCCCGCTAGCGGGGGGGCCCGAGACCCAGTACTTC. J is TRBJ2-5 and V is TRBV28, with 12 bases aligning to TRBD2. From germline, CDR1 is MDHEN and CDR2 SYDVKM. Trimming removed 3 bases from V and 5 bases from J; junction bases left unmatched: 10. This CDR3 contains 17 residues.

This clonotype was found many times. CDR3 residues: CASKGVGTDTQYF. Written as DNA, the CDR3 is TGTGCCAGCAAAGGGGTAGGAACAGATACGCAGTATTTT. V and J are TRBV28 and TRBJ2-3; D may be TRBD1 (5 bases). This CDR3 comprises 13 residues. V was cut by 7 bases and J by 3 bases, with 11 bases left in between. Germline CDR1 is MDHEN and CDR2 is SYDVKM.

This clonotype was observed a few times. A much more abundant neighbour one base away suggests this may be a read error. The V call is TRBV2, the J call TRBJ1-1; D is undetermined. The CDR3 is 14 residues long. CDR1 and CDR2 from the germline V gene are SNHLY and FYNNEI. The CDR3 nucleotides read TGTGCCAGCAATCTTGGTGGCTATCTCACTGTAGCTTTCTTT. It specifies CASNLGGYLTVAFF.

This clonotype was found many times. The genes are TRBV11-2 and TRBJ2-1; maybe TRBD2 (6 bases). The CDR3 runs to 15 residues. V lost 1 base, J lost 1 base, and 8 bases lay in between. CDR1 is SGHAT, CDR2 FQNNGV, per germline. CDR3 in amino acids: CASSLGGESYNEQFF. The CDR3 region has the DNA TGTGCCAGCAGCTTAGGCGGGGAGTCCTACAATGAGCAGTTCTTC.

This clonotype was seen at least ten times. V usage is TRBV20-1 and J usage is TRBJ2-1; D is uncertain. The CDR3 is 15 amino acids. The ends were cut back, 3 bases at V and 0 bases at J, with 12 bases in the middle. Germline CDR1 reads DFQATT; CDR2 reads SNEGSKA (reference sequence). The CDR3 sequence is CSARRRTSSYNEQFF. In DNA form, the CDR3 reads TGCAGTGCTAGGAGGCGAACCAGCTCCTACAATGAGCAGTTCTTC.

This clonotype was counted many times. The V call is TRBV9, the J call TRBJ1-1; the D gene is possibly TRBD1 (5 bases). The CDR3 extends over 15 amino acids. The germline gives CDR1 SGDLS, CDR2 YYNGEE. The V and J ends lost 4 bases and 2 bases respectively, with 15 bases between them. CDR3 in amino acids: CASSSPTGFNTEAFF. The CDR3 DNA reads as TGTGCCAGCAGCTCACCAACAGGATTCAACACTGAAGCTTTCTTT.

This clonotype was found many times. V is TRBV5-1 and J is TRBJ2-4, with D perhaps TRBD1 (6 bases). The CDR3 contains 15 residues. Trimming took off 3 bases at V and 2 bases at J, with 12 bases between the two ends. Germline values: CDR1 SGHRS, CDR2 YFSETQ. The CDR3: CASSSPTGTKNIQYF. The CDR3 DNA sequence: TGCGCCAGCAGCTCCCCGACAGGCACCAAAAACATTCAGTACTTC.

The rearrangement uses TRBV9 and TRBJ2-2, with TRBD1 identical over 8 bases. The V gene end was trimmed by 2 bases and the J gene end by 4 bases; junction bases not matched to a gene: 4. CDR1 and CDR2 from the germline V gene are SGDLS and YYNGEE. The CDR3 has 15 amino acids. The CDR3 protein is CASSVRQGSTGELFF. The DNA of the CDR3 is TGTGCCAGCAGCGTCCGACAGGGGTCCACCGGGGAGCTGTTTTTT.

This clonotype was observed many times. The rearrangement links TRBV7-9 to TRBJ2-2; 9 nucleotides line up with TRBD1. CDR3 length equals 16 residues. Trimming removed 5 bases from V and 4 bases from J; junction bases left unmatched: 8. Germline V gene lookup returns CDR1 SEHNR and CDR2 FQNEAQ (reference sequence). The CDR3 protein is CASSASGTGFTGELFF. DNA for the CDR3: TGTGCCAGCAGCGCGTCCGGGACAGGGTTCACCGGGGAGCTGTTTTTT.

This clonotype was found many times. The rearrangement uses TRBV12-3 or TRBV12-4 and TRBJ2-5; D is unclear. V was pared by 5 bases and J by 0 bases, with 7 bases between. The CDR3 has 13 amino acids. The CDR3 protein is CASSRPNQETQYF. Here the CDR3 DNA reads TGTGCCAGCAGTCGACCTAACCAAGAGACCCAGTACTTC.